This TCR beta chain was recorded in a study of T-cell reconstitution after alpha-beta-depleted transplantation in children. CDR1 and CDR2 from the germline V gene are KGHDR and SFDVKD. The CDR3 runs to 21 residues. On this clonotype: A junction boundary mismatches the germline segment, possibly from a read error.

The library targeted TCRbeta and was prepared with unique molecular identifiers. Via MiXCR, TCRdb re-called the PCR reads, giving one row per CDR3 protein. The table lists some 250,000 distinct CDR3 sequences, about 12% of them singletons. The sample here was PBMCs from the stem cell graft donor, taken from the stem cell graft. This TCR was recovered from a human donor who donated a stem cell graft to a child with acute lymphoblastic leukemia. The chain carries TRBV24-1 and TRBJ2-3; tentative D call: TRBD1 (6 bases). The CDR3 protein is CAASDSRLGANPDPSTDTQYF. Written as DNA, the CDR3 is TGTGCCGCCAGTGATTCGCGGCTGGGGGCCAACCCGGACCCGAGCACAGATACGCAGTATTTT.